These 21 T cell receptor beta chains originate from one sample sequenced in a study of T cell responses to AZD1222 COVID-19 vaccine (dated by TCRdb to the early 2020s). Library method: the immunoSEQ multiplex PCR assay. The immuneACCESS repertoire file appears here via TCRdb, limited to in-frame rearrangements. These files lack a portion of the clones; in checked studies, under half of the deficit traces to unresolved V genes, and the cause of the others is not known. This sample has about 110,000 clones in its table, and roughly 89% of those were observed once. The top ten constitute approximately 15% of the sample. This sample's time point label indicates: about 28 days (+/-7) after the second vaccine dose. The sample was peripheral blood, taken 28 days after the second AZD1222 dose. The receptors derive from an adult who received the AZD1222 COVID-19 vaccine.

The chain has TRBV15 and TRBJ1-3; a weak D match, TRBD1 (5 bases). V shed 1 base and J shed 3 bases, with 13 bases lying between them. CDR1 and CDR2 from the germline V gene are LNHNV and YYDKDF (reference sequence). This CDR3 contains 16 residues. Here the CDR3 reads CATSRGSGVGGNTIYF. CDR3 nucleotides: TGTGCCACCAGCAGAGGGTCGGGGGTTGGTGGAAACACCATATATTTT.

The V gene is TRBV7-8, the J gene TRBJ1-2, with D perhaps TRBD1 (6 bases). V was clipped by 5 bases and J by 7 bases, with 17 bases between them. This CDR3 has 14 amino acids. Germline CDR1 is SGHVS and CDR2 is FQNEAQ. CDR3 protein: CASSRGGGPSGYTF. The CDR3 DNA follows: TGTGCCAGCAGCCGAGGGGGGGGCCCCTCTGGCTACACCTTC.

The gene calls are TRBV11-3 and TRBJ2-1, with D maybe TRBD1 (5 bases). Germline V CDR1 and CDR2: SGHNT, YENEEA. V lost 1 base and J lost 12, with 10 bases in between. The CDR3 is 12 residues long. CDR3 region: CASSLAGRAQFF. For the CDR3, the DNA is TGTGCCAGCAGCTTAGCAGGGCGCGCGCAGTTCTTC.

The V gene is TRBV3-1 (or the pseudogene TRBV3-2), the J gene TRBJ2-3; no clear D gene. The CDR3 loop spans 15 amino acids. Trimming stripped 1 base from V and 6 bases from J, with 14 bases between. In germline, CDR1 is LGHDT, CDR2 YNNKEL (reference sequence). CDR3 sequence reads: CASSQGVTPADTQYF. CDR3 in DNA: TGTGCCAGCAGCCAAGGGGTTACCCCGGCGGATACGCAGTATTTT.

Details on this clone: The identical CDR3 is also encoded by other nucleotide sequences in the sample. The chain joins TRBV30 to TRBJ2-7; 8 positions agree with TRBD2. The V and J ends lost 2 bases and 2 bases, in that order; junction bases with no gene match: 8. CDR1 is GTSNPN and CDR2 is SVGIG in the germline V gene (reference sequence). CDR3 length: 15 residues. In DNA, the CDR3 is TGTGCCTGGAGTATGCCGGGACTAGAGACCTACGAGCAGTACTTC. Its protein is CAWSMPGLETYEQYF.

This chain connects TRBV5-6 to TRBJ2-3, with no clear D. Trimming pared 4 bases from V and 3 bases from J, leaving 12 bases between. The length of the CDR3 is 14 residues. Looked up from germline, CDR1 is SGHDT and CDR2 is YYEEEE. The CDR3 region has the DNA TGTGCCAGCAGCCCCGGCCCAGCTACAGATACGCAGTATTTT. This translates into CASSPGPATDTQYF.

The CDR3 nucleotides are TGTGCCAGCAGCTTAAGGGGGAATCAGCCCCAGCATTTT. This codes for CASSLRGNQPQHF. This chain links TRBV11-3 with TRBJ1-5; TRBD1 is a possible D gene (6 bases). Germline V gene data show CDR1 as SGHNT and CDR2 as YENEEA. The CDR3 has 13 residues. V was clipped by 2 bases and J by 4 bases, with 6 bases between them.

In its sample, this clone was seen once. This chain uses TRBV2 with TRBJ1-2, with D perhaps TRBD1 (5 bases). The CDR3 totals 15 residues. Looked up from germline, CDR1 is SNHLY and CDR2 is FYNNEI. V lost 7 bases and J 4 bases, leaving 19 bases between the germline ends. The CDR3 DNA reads TGTGCCAGCATATCTTATACGAGGGGAGGCTATGGCTACACCTTC. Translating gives CASISYTRGGYGYTF.

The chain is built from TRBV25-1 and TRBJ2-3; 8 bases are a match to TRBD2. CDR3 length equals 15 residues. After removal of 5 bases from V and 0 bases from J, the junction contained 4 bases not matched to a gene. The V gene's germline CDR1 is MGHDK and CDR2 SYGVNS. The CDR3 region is CASSRSGGSTDTQYF. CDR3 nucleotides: TGTGCCAGCAGTCGGAGCGGGGGAAGCACAGATACGCAGTATTTT.

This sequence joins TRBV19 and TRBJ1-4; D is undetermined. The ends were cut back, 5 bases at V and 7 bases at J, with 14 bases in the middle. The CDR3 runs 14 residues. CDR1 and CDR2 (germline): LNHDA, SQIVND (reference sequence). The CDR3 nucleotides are TGTGCCAGTAGTCCGCACACGAATGTTGAAAAACTGTTTTTT. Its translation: CASSPHTNVEKLFF.

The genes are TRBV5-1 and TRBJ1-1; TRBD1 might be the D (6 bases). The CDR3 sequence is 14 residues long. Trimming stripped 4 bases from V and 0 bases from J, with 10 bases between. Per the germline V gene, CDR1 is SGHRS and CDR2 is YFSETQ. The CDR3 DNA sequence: TGCGCCAGCAGCCCGGGGGGGCTGAACACTGAAGCTTTCTTT. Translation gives CASSPGGLNTEAFF.

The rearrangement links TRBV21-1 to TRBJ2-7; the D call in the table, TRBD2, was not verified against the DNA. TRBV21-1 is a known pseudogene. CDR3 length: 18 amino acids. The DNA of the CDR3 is TGTGCCAGCAGCATGGGGACTAGCGGGACACCGCTACTCTACGAGCAGTACTTC. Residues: CASSMGTSGTPLLYEQYF.

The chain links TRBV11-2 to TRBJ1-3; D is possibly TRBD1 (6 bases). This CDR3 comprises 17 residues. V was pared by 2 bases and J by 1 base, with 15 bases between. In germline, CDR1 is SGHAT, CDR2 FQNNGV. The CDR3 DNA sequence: TGTGCCAGCAGCTTAATTCGAGGGGGGCGGTCTGGAAACACCATATATTTT. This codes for CASSLIRGGRSGNTIYF.

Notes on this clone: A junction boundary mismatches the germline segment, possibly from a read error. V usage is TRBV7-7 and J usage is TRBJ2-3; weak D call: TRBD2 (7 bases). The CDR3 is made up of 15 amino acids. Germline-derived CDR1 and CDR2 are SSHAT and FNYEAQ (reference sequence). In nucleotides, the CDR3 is TGTGCTAGCAGCTTAGAACGGGGGGCCTGGGATACGCAGTATTTT. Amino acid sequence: CASSLERGAWDTQYF.

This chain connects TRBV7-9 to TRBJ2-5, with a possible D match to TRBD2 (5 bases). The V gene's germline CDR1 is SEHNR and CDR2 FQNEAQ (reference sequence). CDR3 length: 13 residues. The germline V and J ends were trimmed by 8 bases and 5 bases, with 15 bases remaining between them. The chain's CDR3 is CASVRAQRETQYF. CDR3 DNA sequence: TGTGCCAGCGTCCGGGCCCAGCGGGAGACCCAGTACTTC.

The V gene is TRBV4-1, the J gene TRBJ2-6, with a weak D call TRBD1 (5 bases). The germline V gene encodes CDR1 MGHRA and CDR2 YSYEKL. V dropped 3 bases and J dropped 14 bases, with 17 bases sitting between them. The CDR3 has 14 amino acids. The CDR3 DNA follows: TGCGCCAGCAGCCACCCGGACACCTCCAGACTCCTGACTTTC. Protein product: CASSHPDTSRLLTF.

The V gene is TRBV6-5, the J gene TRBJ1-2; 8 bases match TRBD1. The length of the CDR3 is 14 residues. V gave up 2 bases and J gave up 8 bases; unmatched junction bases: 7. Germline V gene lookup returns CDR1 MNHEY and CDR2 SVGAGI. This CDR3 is CASSYGQGQRGYTF. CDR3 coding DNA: TGTGCCAGCAGTTACGGACAGGGTCAACGGGGCTACACCTTC.

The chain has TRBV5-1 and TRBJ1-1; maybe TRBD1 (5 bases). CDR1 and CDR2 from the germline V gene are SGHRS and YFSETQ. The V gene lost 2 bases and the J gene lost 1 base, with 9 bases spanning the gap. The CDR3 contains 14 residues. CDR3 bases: TGCGCCAGCAGCTTCGGACACGGGAACACTGAAGCTTTCTTT. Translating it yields CASSFGHGNTEAFF.

The CDR3 nucleotides read TGTGCCAGCAGCTTAGAGCCAGGGTCCACAGATACGCAGTATTTT. Amino acids: CASSLEPGSTDTQYF. V gene TRBV7-9 combines with J gene TRBJ2-3, with TRBD1 as a possible D gene (5 bases). The V gene lost 1 base and the J gene lost 2 bases, with 10 bases spanning the gap. CDR3 length: 15 amino acids. Looked up from germline, CDR1 is SEHNR and CDR2 is FQNEAQ (reference sequence). Full variable domain (rest looked up from reference TRBV7-9 and TRBJ2-3): DTGVSQNPRHKITKRGQNVTFRCDPISEHNRLYWYRQTLGQGPEFLTYFQNEAQLEKSRLLSDRFSAERPKGSFSTLEIQRTEQGDSAMYLCASSLEPGSTDTQYFGPGTRLTVL.

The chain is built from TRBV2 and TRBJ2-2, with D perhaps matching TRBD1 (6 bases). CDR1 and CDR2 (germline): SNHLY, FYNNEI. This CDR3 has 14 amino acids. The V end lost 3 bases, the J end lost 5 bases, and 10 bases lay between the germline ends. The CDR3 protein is CASSDPGDTGELFF. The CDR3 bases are TGTGCCAGCAGTGATCCAGGGGATACCGGGGAGCTGTTTTTT.

The CDR3 region has the DNA TGTGCCAGTAGTCCGCGAAGGCAGGCGAAGAACACCGGGGAGCTGTTTTTT. Amino acid sequence: CASSPRRQAKNTGELFF. This chain connects TRBV19 to TRBJ2-2; D is unclear. This CDR3 region has 17 residues. V lost 5 bases to trimming and J lost 1 base, with 17 bases between them. Germline values: CDR1 LNHDA, CDR2 SQIVND (reference sequence). Full variable domain (outside the CDR3, taken from reference TRBV19 and TRBJ2-2): DGGITQSPKYLFRKEGQNVTLSCEQNLNHDAMYWYRQDPGQGLRLIYYSQIVNDFQKGDIAEGYSVSREKKESFPLTVTSAQKNPTAFYLCASSPRRQAKNTGELFFGEGSRLTVL.